Each of the 15 T cell receptor beta chains below was sequenced from the same sample in a study of response to subunit inactivated influenza vaccine. TCRdb processed the RT-PCR reads anew with MiXCR; each CDR3 protein has one entry. Among around 790,000 distinct CDR3 sequences, 21% were seen once, and the ten largest hold roughly a tenth. Sequenced material: PBMCs from blood, taken around 5 days after vaccination. The receptor set was obtained from a man between 50 and 59 years old who received an inactivated influenza vaccine.

This chain uses TRBV7-9 with TRBJ1-4; 7 bases map to TRBD1. The V segment lost 5 bases and the J segment 6 bases; nucleotides outside the gene matches: 12. The CDR3 runs to 16 residues. In germline, CDR1 is SEHNR, CDR2 FQNEAQ (reference sequence). CDR3 DNA sequence: TGTGCCAGCAGCGGACAATTAAGGGGGCTGGATGAAAAACTGTTTTTT. As protein: CASSGQLRGLDEKLFF.

This clonotype has more than one count but fewer than ten. The chain links TRBV5-1 to TRBJ1-5; no reliable D call. Germline loops: CDR1 SGHRS, CDR2 YFSETQ. V was pared by 0 bases and J by 6 bases, with 7 bases between. The CDR3 length is 13 residues. CDR3: CASSLGQRQPQHF. In nucleotides, the CDR3 is TGCGCCAGCAGCTTGGGTCAGCGTCAGCCCCAGCATTTT. The full variable domain, with the rest looked up from reference TRBV5-1 and TRBJ1-5, is KAGVTQTPRYLIKTRGQQVTLSCSPISGHRSVSWYQQTPGQGLQFLFEYFSETQRNKGNFPGRFSGRQFSNSRSEMNVSTLELGDSALYLCASSLGQRQPQHFGDGTRLSIL.

This clonotype was observed at least ten times. DNA for the CDR3: TGTGCCAGCAGCCCTCTTGGGGCCTACGAGCAGTACTTC. Translation gives CASSPLGAYEQYF. The gene calls are TRBV7-9 and TRBJ2-7; D is unresolved. V lost 5 bases, J lost 2 bases, and 10 bases lay in between. Per the germline V gene, CDR1 is SEHNR and CDR2 is FQNEAQ (reference sequence). The CDR3 runs 13 residues. Looking up the rest from reference TRBV7-9 and TRBJ2-7 gives the full variable domain: DTGVSQNPRHKITKRGQNVTFRCDPISEHNRLYWYRQTLGQGPEFLTYFQNEAQLEKSRLLSDRFSAERPKGSFSTLEIQRTEQGDSAMYLCASSPLGAYEQYFGPGTRLTVT.

V is TRBV20-1 and J is TRBJ2-7; D may be TRBD1 (6 bases). Germline V lookup: CDR1 DFQATT, CDR2 SNEGSKA (reference sequence). Trimming stripped 6 bases from V and 9 bases from J, with 18 bases between. CDR3 length: 12 residues. Here the CDR3 reads CSARTQGIGQYF. The CDR3 coding sequence is TGCAGTGCCAGGACCCAGGGGATCGGGCAGTACTTC.

This clonotype was counted between two and nine times. The chain links TRBV30 to TRBJ2-3, with 13 bases matching TRBD2. Germline V gives CDR1 GTSNPN, CDR2 SVGIG (reference sequence). The CDR3 is 16 amino acids. With V trimmed by 4 bases and J by 1 base, 5 bases remained unmatched. CDR3 bases: TGTGCCTGGACCCCCGGACTAGCGGGGGGCACAGATACGCAGTATTTT. Its protein product is CAWTPGLAGGTDTQYF.

This clonotype was observed a handful of times. The chain uses TRBV2 and TRBJ2-7; perhaps TRBD1 as D (5 bases). Germline V gives CDR1 SNHLY, CDR2 FYNNEI. The CDR3 length is 14 residues. Trimming left V 4 bases short and J 2 bases short, with 12 bases between. The CDR3 nucleotides read TGTGCCAGCAGTGGGCTTACAGGCACCTACGAGCAGTACTTC. It codes for CASSGLTGTYEQYF. The whole variable domain, filled in from reference TRBV2 and TRBJ2-7, reads EPEVTQTPSHQVTQMGQEVILRCVPISNHLYFYWYRQILGQKVEFLVSFYNNEISEKSEIFDDQFSVERPDGSNFTLKIRSTKLEDSAMYFCASSGLTGTYEQYFGPGTRLTVT.

This clonotype was picked up a small number of times. The rearrangement uses TRBV7-9 and TRBJ1-1, with D uncertain. The CDR3 runs 11 residues. Deletions cut 6 bases from V and 8 bases from J, with 10 bases between. Germline lookup yields CDR1 SEHNR and CDR2 FQNEAQ (reference sequence). The CDR3 reads CASSLALEAFF. The CDR3, as DNA: TGTGCCAGCAGTCTAGCATTGGAAGCTTTCTTT.

The chain recombines TRBV25-1 with TRBJ2-7; D may be TRBD1 (6 bases). Between the trimmed V and J ends, which lost 2 bases and 2 bases, there was a span of 16 bases. CDR3 length: 16 residues. The germline V gene encodes CDR1 MGHDK and CDR2 SYGVNS. The CDR3 nucleotides read TGTGCCAGCAGTGAAATCGAGACAGGTCCGACCTACGAGCAGTACTTC. Translating it yields CASSEIETGPTYEQYF.

The V call is TRBV9, the J call TRBJ2-7; D unresolved. This CDR3 comprises 14 residues. Germline CDR1 is SGDLS and CDR2 is YYNGEE. V lost 2 bases, J lost 4 bases, and 13 bases lay in between. The CDR3 DNA reads TGTGCCAGCAGCGTCGATAGCACAACGTACGAGCAGTACTTC. Protein sequence: CASSVDSTTYEQYF.

This chain connects TRBV12-3 or TRBV12-4 to TRBJ2-4; 7 bases match TRBD1. This CDR3 is built from 15 residues. V gave up 6 bases and J gave up 7 bases; unmatched junction bases: 12. Here the CDR3 DNA reads TGTGCCAGCAGACCCTCGGGACAGCCAAGGAACATTCAGTACTTC. Its translation: CASRPSGQPRNIQYF.

A few counts support this clonotype. The gene calls are TRBV6-4 and TRBJ2-3; either TRBD1 or TRBD2 may fit D (5 bases each). The V end lost 3 bases, the J end lost 5 bases, and 12 bases lay between the germline ends. The CDR3 sequence is 14 residues long. Germline-derived CDR1 and CDR2 are MRHNA and SNTAGT. CDR3 sequence reads: CASSEQGVGDTQYF. The CDR3 DNA reads as TGTGCCAGCAGTGAGCAGGGAGTCGGAGATACGCAGTATTTT.

The chain combines TRBV2 with TRBJ2-7, with 11 bases lining up with TRBD1. Germline-derived CDR1 and CDR2 are SNHLY and FYNNEI. The V and J ends lost 6 bases and 6 bases, in that order; junction bases with no gene match: 7. The CDR3 is 14 residues long. CDR3 nucleotides: TGTGCCAGCAGAGGGACAGGGGGTAGGCGCGAGCAGTACTTC. This gives the protein CASRGTGGRREQYF.

V and J are TRBV7-2 and TRBJ2-5; D remains ambiguous. The CDR3 consists of 17 residues. The ends were cut back, 5 bases at V and 0 bases at J, with 19 bases in the middle. From germline, CDR1 is SGHTA and CDR2 FQGNSA. The CDR3 DNA sequence: TGTGCCAGCAGCGGGGATAGCCTTTTTTTGTACCAAGAGACCCAGTACTTC. Translated: CASSGDSLFLYQETQYF.

The chain has TRBV12-3 or TRBV12-4 and TRBJ1-5; no clear D gene. The CDR3 runs to 13 residues. V was cut by 6 bases and J by 3 bases, with 9 bases left in between. The CDR3 sequence is CASSRAFNQPQHF. The DNA for the CDR3 is TGTGCCAGCAGCCGGGCCTTCAATCAGCCCCAGCATTTT.

The rearrangement joins TRBV27 to TRBJ1-2, with D unresolved. V was shortened by 5 bases and J by 0 bases, with 10 bases between the two germline ends. CDR1 and CDR2 from the germline V gene are MNHEY and SMNVEV (reference sequence). The CDR3 covers 14 residues. CDR3 in DNA: TGTGCCAGCAGTCCGATGTCAGCTAACTATGGCTACACCTTC. This gives the protein CASSPMSANYGYTF.